The rows below give T cell receptor beta chains drawn from one sample of a study of cytomegalovirus exposure and HLA in healthy donors. Measured with immunoSEQ multiplex PCR; TCRdb has only the in-frame clones, and not every one. The table records around 140,000 clones, 75% to 80% of them present only once. Sequences were obtained from PBMCs. The receptors derive from a female donor in good health and CMV-seronegative. Both conserved end residues are part of each CDR3. A D gene is named only where the DNA matches it firmly. Not every row has a clone size; where given, it reads once, few, many or a size class.

abundance: -; v_gene: TRBV29-1; j_gene: TRBJ2-7; d_gene: -; CDR3aa: CSVGKTTYEQYF; CDR3nt: TGCAGCGTTGGGAAGACTACTTACGAGCAGTACTTC
abundance: -; v_gene: TRBV29-1; j_gene: TRBJ2-7; d_gene: -; CDR3aa: CSVGQGTYEQYF; CDR3nt: TGCAGCGTTGGGCAGGGGACCTACGAGCAGTACTTC
abundance: -; v_gene: TRBV6-4; j_gene: TRBJ1-5; d_gene: TRBD1; CDR3aa: CASTPPPGTGGGQPQHF; CDR3nt: TGTGCCAGCACCCCCCCACCAGGGACAGGGGGCGGTCAGCCCCAGCATTTT
abundance: few; v_gene: TRBV7-6; j_gene: TRBJ1-1; d_gene: -; CDR3aa: CASSLFGGGAFF; CDR3nt: TGTGCCAGCAGCTTATTCGGGGGGGGAGCTTTCTTT
abundance: -; v_gene: TRBV7-9; j_gene: TRBJ2-7; d_gene: -; CDR3aa: CASSGEITGRRYEQYF; CDR3nt: TGTGCCAGCAGCGGAGAGATAACAGGACGGCGCTACGAGCAGTACTTC
abundance: -; v_gene: TRBV5-8; j_gene: TRBJ2-3; d_gene: TRBD1; CDR3aa: CASSFGTGGLDTQYF; CDR3nt: TGTGCCAGCAGCTTCGGGACAGGGGGCTTAGATACGCAGTATTTT
abundance: -; v_gene: TRBV18; j_gene: TRBJ2-5; d_gene: -; CDR3aa: CASSPPSRVQETQYF; CDR3nt: TGTGCCAGCTCACCACCGAGCCGGGTTCAAGAGACCCAGTACTTC
abundance: -; v_gene: TRBV1; j_gene: TRBJ2-3; d_gene: -; CDR3aa: CTSSPSSFDSTDTQYF; CDR3nt: TGCACCAGCAGCCCCTCCTCCTTTGACTCCACAGATACGCAGTATTTT
abundance: -; v_gene: TRBV21-1; j_gene: TRBJ2-3; d_gene: -; CDR3aa: CASSNGDRARTDTQYF; CDR3nt: TGTGCCAGCAGCAACGGGGACAGGGCTCGCACAGATACGCAGTATTTT
abundance: -; v_gene: TRBV7-3; j_gene: TRBJ2-4; d_gene: TRBD1; CDR3aa: CASSYGAGTGGGKNIQYF; CDR3nt: TGTGCCAGCAGCTACGGGGCCGGGACAGGGGGCGGCAAAAACATTCAGTACTTC
abundance: -; v_gene: TRBV7-2; j_gene: TRBJ2-5; d_gene: TRBD2; CDR3aa: CASRPSLAGGPPETQYF; CDR3nt: TGTGCCAGCAGGCCTTCTCTAGCGGGGGGGCCTCCGGAGACCCAGTACTTC
abundance: medium-sized; v_gene: TRBV10-3; j_gene: TRBJ1-6; d_gene: -; CDR3aa: CAISGARGNSPLHF; CDR3nt: TGTGCCATCAGTGGCGCCAGGGGTAATTCACCCCTCCACTTT
abundance: -; v_gene: TRBV28; j_gene: TRBJ1-1; d_gene: TRBD1; CDR3aa: CASSSGTVEAFF; CDR3nt: TGTGCCAGCAGTTCCGGGACAGTTGAAGCTTTCTTT
abundance: few; v_gene: TRBV7-3; j_gene: TRBJ2-4; d_gene: TRBD2; CDR3aa: CASSRGGASGKNIQYF; CDR3nt: TGTGCCAGCAGCCGAGGAGGGGCTAGCGGGAAAAACATTCAGTACTTC
abundance: -; v_gene: TRBV30; j_gene: TRBJ1-3; d_gene: -; CDR3aa: CAWSVKPGRPGGNTIYF; CDR3nt: TGTGCCTGGAGTGTAAAACCCGGCAGGCCGGGAGGAAACACCATATATTTT
abundance: -; v_gene: TRBV7-6; j_gene: TRBJ2-7; d_gene: -; CDR3aa: CASSLGQTRGEQYF; CDR3nt: TGTGCCAGCAGCTTAGGACAGACTAGGGGCGAGCAGTACTTC
abundance: -; v_gene: TRBV28; j_gene: TRBJ2-3; d_gene: -; CDR3aa: CASSFSGSADTQYF; CDR3nt: TGTGCCAGCAGTTTCTCCGGGAGCGCAGATACGCAGTATTTT
abundance: -; v_gene: TRBV12-5; j_gene: TRBJ2-7; d_gene: -; CDR3aa: CASGRQVSSYEQYF; CDR3nt: TGTGCTAGTGGACGACAGGTTTCCTCCTACGAGCAGTACTTC